These 19 T cell receptor beta chains were sequenced from one sample in a study of technical replicates of blood from a handful of donors (dated by TCRdb to between 2016 and 2019). Library prep was done by the immunoSEQ multiplex PCR assay. What TCRdb holds here is the immuneACCESS table cut down to in-frame rearrangements. Part of the clones is not present; checked against another copy, under half of the missing clones reflect an unresolved V gene, and the others are unexplained. Across this sample there are roughly 60,000 clones, with approximately 86% seen only once. Less than 6% of the sample comes from the top ten. Sequenced: PBMCs. The receptors originated from a human donor in good health. Some clones in this sample may be carry-over from other donors' samples.

The chain links TRBV6-1 to TRBJ2-7; 10 bases are shared with TRBD1. Looked up from germline, CDR1 is MNHNS and CDR2 is SASEGT. Trimming took 5 bases from V and 6 from J; bases not matched to a gene: 1. The CDR3 is 12 residues long. The CDR3 here is CASSRDRGEQYF. CDR3 sequence (DNA): TGTGCCAGCAGTCGGGACAGGGGCGAGCAGTACTTC.

V and J are TRBV5-4 and TRBJ1-2, with 8 bases fitting TRBD1. V lost 3 bases and J lost 6; bases outside the gene matches: 10. This CDR3 region has 15 residues. The V gene's germline CDR1 is SGHNT and CDR2 YYREEE (reference sequence). CDR3 amino acids: CASSSLGQGEDGYTF. The CDR3 DNA is TGTGCCAGCAGCTCATTAGGACAGGGAGAGGATGGCTACACCTTC.

The rearrangement uses TRBV7-6 and TRBJ2-5, with 9 bases matching TRBD1. The V segment lost 1 base and the J segment 5 bases; nucleotides outside the gene matches: 8. The CDR3 runs to 16 residues. The germline gives CDR1 SGHVS, CDR2 FNYEAQ. The CDR3: CASSLDPGQGLETQYF. DNA for the CDR3: TGTGCCAGCAGCTTAGACCCGGGACAGGGACTCGAGACCCAGTACTTC.

This chain connects TRBV5-8 to TRBJ1-5; 7 bases are a match to TRBD1. Germline CDR1 and CDR2: SGHTS and YDEGEE. J was trimmed by 4 bases and V by 7 bases; bases with no gene match: 5. The CDR3 runs to 13 residues. Here the CDR3 reads CASQGTANQPQHF. The CDR3 coding sequence is TGTGCCAGCCAAGGGACAGCTAATCAGCCCCAGCATTTT.

The rearrangement uses TRBV18 and TRBJ2-5; 10 bases map to TRBD1. Germline trimming cut 2 bases from V and 7 bases from J; bases unmatched to any gene: 7. Germline CDR1 reads KGHSH; CDR2 reads LQKENI. This CDR3 region has 15 residues. CDR3 in DNA: TGTGCCAGCTCACCAACAACCGGGACAGGGGTGACCCAGTACTTC. Encoded protein: CASSPTTGTGVTQYF.

This clone was counted once. V gene TRBV6-6 combines with J gene TRBJ1-4; 7 nucleotides line up with TRBD1. The CDR3 is made up of 14 amino acids. Germline V CDR1 and CDR2: MNHNY, SVGAGI (reference sequence). J gave up 8 bases and V 5 bases, and 8 bases lay outside the gene matches. The CDR3 reads CASSRQGLGEKLFF. DNA of the CDR3: TGTGCCAGCAGTCGACAGGGCTTAGGAGAAAAACTGTTTTTT.

The chain links TRBV27 to TRBJ1-3; D gene unclear. CDR3 size: 13 residues. Germline CDR1 reads MNHEY; CDR2 reads SMNVEV (reference sequence). V was cut by 5 bases and J by 4 bases, with 9 bases left in between. The chain's CDR3 is CASSLQIGNTIYF. In nucleotides, the CDR3 is TGTGCCAGCAGTCTCCAGATCGGAAACACCATATATTTT.

This rearrangement joins TRBV2 to TRBJ1-1; no clear D gene. Looked up from germline, CDR1 is SNHLY and CDR2 is FYNNEI. V lost 6 bases, J lost 6 bases, and 14 bases lay in between. The length of the CDR3 is 13 residues. CDR3 sequence: CASSPPPGAEAFF. CDR3 DNA: TGTGCCAGCAGCCCCCCCCCGGGTGCTGAAGCTTTCTTT.

This clone was found once. The chain has TRBV10-3 and TRBJ2-7, with D possibly being TRBD1 (5 bases). Deletions cut 4 bases from V and 4 bases from J, with 11 bases between. CDR3 length: 13 amino acids. CDR1 and CDR2 from the germline V gene are ENHRY and SYGVKD. CDR3: CAISVGRGYEQYF. CDR3 sequence (DNA): TGTGCCATCAGTGTGGGTAGGGGATACGAGCAGTACTTC.

This rearrangement joins TRBV9 to TRBJ1-5, with 10 bases fitting TRBD1. Trimming took 4 bases from V and 3 from J; bases not matched to a gene: 4. The germline gives CDR1 SGDLS, CDR2 YYNGEE. The CDR3 covers 15 residues. The CDR3 bases are TGTGCCAGCAGCCAAGGGACAGGGGACAATCAGCCCCAGCATTTT. Translation gives CASSQGTGDNQPQHF.

The genes are TRBV14 and TRBJ2-5; 12 nucleotides align to TRBD2. With V trimmed by 4 bases and J by 5 bases, 5 bases remained unmatched. CDR1 and CDR2 (germline): SGHDN, FVKESK. CDR3 length: 15 amino acids. The CDR3 reads CASSPLAGGTETQYF. The CDR3 DNA reads TGTGCCAGCAGCCCACTAGCGGGAGGAACGGAGACCCAGTACTTC.

V gene TRBV5-1 combines with J gene TRBJ1-5; possible D gene TRBD1, 5 bases. The V and J ends lost 1 base and 7 bases respectively, with 12 bases between them. The CDR3 sequence is 14 residues long. Germline V gene data show CDR1 as SGHRS and CDR2 as YFSETQ. This CDR3 is CASSLLQGEQPQHF. As DNA, the CDR3 is TGCGCCAGCAGCTTGCTTCAGGGCGAGCAGCCCCAGCATTTT.

This rearrangement joins TRBV14 to TRBJ1-4, with 7 bases that match TRBD1. J was trimmed by 8 bases and V by 4 bases; bases with no gene match: 13. The CDR3 covers 16 residues. CDR1 SGHDN and CDR2 FVKESK come from the germline V gene. The CDR3 nucleotides read TGTGCCAGCAGCCCAGACCCCGGGAGGGGGCGAGAAAAACTGTTTTTT. Translation: CASSPDPGRGREKLFF.

With regard to this clone: Other DNA sequences in this sample translate to the same CDR3. The chain has TRBV5-1 and TRBJ1-1; TRBD1 matches at 8 bases. Germline V gives CDR1 SGHRS, CDR2 YFSETQ. The ends lost 2 bases at V and 3 bases at J; junction bases unmatched: 3. The CDR3 totals 14 residues. The DNA for the CDR3 is TGCGCCAGCAGCTTTCAGGGGGCGGACACTGAAGCTTTCTTT. This translates into CASSFQGADTEAFF.

In this sample, this clone turned up once. The rearrangement joins TRBV2 to TRBJ1-2, with a weak D call TRBD1 (6 bases). The germline V and J ends were trimmed by 1 base and 4 bases, with 13 bases remaining between them. This CDR3 region has 15 residues. CDR1 is SNHLY, CDR2 FYNNEI, per germline. The CDR3 reads CASSEDLGTPYGYTF. The CDR3 nucleotides are TGTGCCAGCAGTGAAGATTTAGGGACACCCTATGGCTACACCTTC.

The chain joins TRBV2 to TRBJ2-5; D may be TRBD1 (5 bases). CDR1 is SNHLY and CDR2 is FYNNEI in the germline V gene. The ends were cut back, 4 bases at V and 6 bases at J, with 12 bases in the middle. This CDR3 has 13 amino acids. In DNA form, the CDR3 reads TGTGCCAGCAGTGTGGGGCTAGAGCAGACCCAGTACTTC. This codes for CASSVGLEQTQYF. Based on the CDR3 plus reference TRBV2 and TRBJ2-5, the full variable domain is EPEVTQTPSHQVTQMGQEVILRCVPISNHLYFYWYRQILGQKVEFLVSFYNNEISEKSEIFDDQFSVERPDGSNFTLKIRSTKLEDSAMYFCASSVGLEQTQYFGPGTRLLVL.

The V call is TRBV18, the J call TRBJ2-7; TRBD2 agrees at 11 bases. This CDR3 region has 16 residues. Losses at the gene ends were 6 bases for V and 3 bases for J; bases not matched to a gene: 10. CDR1 and CDR2 from the germline V gene are KGHSH and LQKENI. For the CDR3, the DNA is TGTGCCAGCTCCGCGGCCCCTAGCGGGGGGTACTACGAGCAGTACTTC. Amino acids: CASSAAPSGGYYEQYF.

The CDR3 coding sequence is TGTGCCAGCTCACTCGGACAGCCCGGGGAGTTCTTC. It yields the protein CASSLGQPGEFF. This chain joins TRBV18 and TRBJ2-1; D may be TRBD1 (6 bases). This CDR3 is built from 12 residues. Germline loops: CDR1 KGHSH, CDR2 LQKENI. V shed 4 bases and J shed 14 bases, with 15 bases lying between them.

The rearrangement uses TRBV5-1 and TRBJ2-7, with 7 bases lining up with TRBD1. The CDR3 has 14 residues. Trimming took 4 bases from V and 4 from J; bases not matched to a gene: 8. Germline CDR1 is SGHRS and CDR2 is YFSETQ. CDR3 sequence (DNA): TGCGCCAGCAGCGGGGACAGTGGGGAATACGAGCAGTACTTC. Its translation: CASSGDSGEYEQYF.